This entry is about one T cell receptor beta chain. Its cognate antigen is unknown. This entry is derived from a study of cytomegalovirus exposure and HLA in healthy donors. General study results and limits: Highest at DRB1 and lowest at HLA-C, TCR association rates differed among HLA loci in a later analysis. The authors excluded some V segments, including TRBV6-2 and TRBV6-3, as indistinguishable.

The V segment lost 6 bases and the J segment 10 bases; nucleotides outside the gene matches: 6. The CDR3 consists of 13 residues. CDR1 KGHSH and CDR2 LQKENI come from the germline V gene. This PCR relied on a set of 60 Vbeta primers and 13 Jbeta primers. Repertoires were generated with immunoSEQ multiplex PCR, while TCRdb's copy carries only in-frame clones and drops some. The repertoire table contains tens of thousands of clones. This chain uses TRBV18 with TRBJ2-1, with TRBD1 matching 10 bases. The sample was PBMCs. The receptor's source is a woman aged 50 to 65 in good health and CMV-seropositive. The CDR3 spells CASSPGQGKEQFF. CDR3 bases: TGTGCCAGCTCGCCGGGACAGGGGAAAGAGCAGTTCTTC.